The clone carrying this T cell receptor (beta chain) was detected ten times or more. This entry is derived from a study of CD8+CD57+ T cells in acquired aplastic anemia. Study background: An average of roughly 3 ug of DNA was obtained from sorted CD4+ and CD8+ cells. Healthy donors averaged about 10 million reads for CD4+ cells.

Deletions cut 2 bases from V and 8 bases from J, with 9 bases between. Germline V CDR1 and CDR2: DFQATT, SNEGSKA (reference sequence). CDR3 length: 12 residues. Genomic DNA provided the template from which TCR beta VDJ and CDR3 profiles were obtained. MiXCR, applied by TCRdb to the reads, yields one record per CDR3 protein. This sample has tens of thousands of distinct CDR3 sequences; more than 40% occur once, and the top ten carry approximately 61%. The clonotype originates from a human donor in good health, serving as a control. V is TRBV20-1 and J is TRBJ1-4, with D perhaps TRBD1 (5 bases). The sequenced material came from sorted CD4+, CD8+, or CD8+CD57+ T cells (not recorded which) from PBMCs. This chain's CDR3 is CSARHGGEKLFF. The CDR3 nucleotides are TGCAGTGCTAGACATGGGGGGGAAAAACTGTTTTTT.